The rows below give T cell receptor beta chains drawn from one sample of a study of prognosis after radiotherapy for stage I lung cancer. TCRdb ran MiXCR on the multiplex PCR reads and lists one entry per CDR3 protein. The table shows around 19,000 distinct CDR3 sequences, with around 55% occurring only once. This specimen was PBMCs, taken before or after stereotactic body radiation therapy (not recorded which). These receptors originate from a donor over 45 with non-small cell lung cancer. CDR3s include the opening cysteine and the closing phenylalanine or tryptophan.

cdr3_aa: CATSDKQTNYGYTF
j_call: TRBJ1-2
v_call: TRBV24-1

cdr3_aa: CATSDLHRGAGELFF
j_call: TRBJ2-2
v_call: TRBV24-1

cdr3_aa: CSARGTSGICGNYEQYF
j_call: TRBJ2-7
v_call: TRBV20-1

cdr3_aa: CASIVAVVFNEQFF
j_call: TRBJ2-1
v_call: TRBV27

cdr3_aa: CASSVISGSDEHYF
j_call: TRBJ2-7
v_call: TRBV6-2/TRBV6-3

cdr3_aa: CASSAWEGGAEKLFF
j_call: TRBJ1-4
v_call: TRBV7-8

cdr3_aa: CASSSLRENTEAFF
j_call: TRBJ1-1
v_call: TRBV5-4

cdr3_aa: CASSPWREFKCWETQYF
j_call: TRBJ2-5
v_call: TRBV5-1

cdr3_aa: CASSGGGGTDTQYF
j_call: TRBJ2-3
v_call: TRBV7-2

cdr3_aa: CASSFAPSGQNQETQYF
j_call: TRBJ2-5
v_call: TRBV5-1

cdr3_aa: CASSEASAEVDGNTIYF
j_call: TRBJ1-3
v_call: TRBV2

cdr3_aa: CAWSPIGETNEKLFF
j_call: TRBJ1-4
v_call: TRBV30

cdr3_aa: CASTQGAQQETQYF
j_call: TRBJ2-5
v_call: TRBV28

cdr3_aa: CASQTWGLVSYNEQFF
j_call: TRBJ2-1
v_call: TRBV27

cdr3_aa: CSAQTGQGGYEQYF
j_call: TRBJ2-7
v_call: TRBV20-1

cdr3_aa: CASSEGTGRYNQPQHF
j_call: TRBJ1-5
v_call: TRBV6-2/TRBV6-3

cdr3_aa: CASEVGQLGGNQPQHF
j_call: TRBJ1-5
v_call: TRBV6-1

cdr3_aa: CAITTGRLYNEQFF
j_call: TRBJ2-1
v_call: TRBV6-1

cdr3_aa: CASRTNPVRSSEGYTF
j_call: TRBJ1-2
v_call: TRBV6-1

cdr3_aa: CASSGVAGNTIYF
j_call: TRBJ1-3
v_call: TRBV4-1

cdr3_aa: CASILLAGEGEQFF
j_call: TRBJ2-1
v_call: TRBV7-3

cdr3_aa: CASSLGGPTEAFF
j_call: TRBJ1-1
v_call: TRBV11-2

cdr3_aa: CASSNSPHQEAEQFF
j_call: TRBJ2-1
v_call: TRBV9

cdr3_aa: CSSSPGPPINQPQHF
j_call: TRBJ1-5
v_call: TRBV5-1

cdr3_aa: CASSPDRGRGDGYTF
j_call: TRBJ1-2
v_call: TRBV28

cdr3_aa: CASSVTPWGASGEQYF
j_call: TRBJ2-7
v_call: TRBV28

cdr3_aa: CASNGWEGHNEQFF
j_call: TRBJ2-1
v_call: TRBV2

cdr3_aa: CSAPGGTGELFF
j_call: TRBJ2-2
v_call: TRBV20-1

cdr3_aa: CASSQEGGGTALQQYF
j_call: TRBJ2-7
v_call: TRBV4-1

cdr3_aa: CASSQTGGAGEAFF
j_call: TRBJ1-1
v_call: TRBV7-2

cdr3_aa: CSVGVDYGYTF
j_call: TRBJ1-2
v_call: TRBV29-1

cdr3_aa: CATSRDQGSSYEQYF
j_call: TRBJ2-7
v_call: TRBV15

cdr3_aa: CASSLSSGSAGELFF
j_call: TRBJ2-2
v_call: TRBV7-3

cdr3_aa: CAWTGDTEIFGYTF
j_call: TRBJ1-2
v_call: TRBV30

cdr3_aa: CASTGANTEAFF
j_call: TRBJ1-1
v_call: TRBV9

cdr3_aa: CASILSGQVYEQYF
j_call: TRBJ2-7
v_call: TRBV6-1

cdr3_aa: CASSPKRTGQETQYF
j_call: TRBJ2-5
v_call: TRBV9

cdr3_aa: CASRGPYYTDTQYF
j_call: TRBJ2-3
v_call: TRBV28

cdr3_aa: CASSWDRDQPQHF
j_call: TRBJ1-5
v_call: TRBV27

cdr3_aa: CASSRGDVSPLHF
j_call: TRBJ1-6
v_call: TRBV3-1

cdr3_aa: CASSPGRPDWGYEQYF
j_call: TRBJ2-7
v_call: TRBV12-3/TRBV12-4

cdr3_aa: CASSLKSGTRGGDTQYF
j_call: TRBJ2-3
v_call: TRBV5-4

cdr3_aa: CASSSRLAGDVSQYF
j_call: TRBJ2-3
v_call: TRBV4-1

cdr3_aa: CASSPEQGHTEAFF
j_call: TRBJ1-1
v_call: TRBV18

cdr3_aa: CASSLAEGGAAVTRYF
j_call: TRBJ2-3
v_call: TRBV7-2

cdr3_aa: CGSIYSTSGYQETQYF
j_call: TRBJ2-5
v_call: TRBV6-5

cdr3_aa: CSATLVTEAFF
j_call: TRBJ1-1
v_call: TRBV20-1

cdr3_aa: CASSLRGHEQYF
j_call: TRBJ2-7
v_call: TRBV12-3/TRBV12-4

cdr3_aa: CATSRGDGVRNEQFF
j_call: TRBJ2-1
v_call: TRBV15

cdr3_aa: CASSQAGLTYEQYF
j_call: TRBJ2-7
v_call: TRBV18

cdr3_aa: CASASGRTGELFF
j_call: TRBJ2-2
v_call: TRBV28

cdr3_aa: CASSIGGSQPQHF
j_call: TRBJ1-5
v_call: TRBV19

cdr3_aa: CASSFGGVSYNEQFF
j_call: TRBJ2-1
v_call: TRBV11-3